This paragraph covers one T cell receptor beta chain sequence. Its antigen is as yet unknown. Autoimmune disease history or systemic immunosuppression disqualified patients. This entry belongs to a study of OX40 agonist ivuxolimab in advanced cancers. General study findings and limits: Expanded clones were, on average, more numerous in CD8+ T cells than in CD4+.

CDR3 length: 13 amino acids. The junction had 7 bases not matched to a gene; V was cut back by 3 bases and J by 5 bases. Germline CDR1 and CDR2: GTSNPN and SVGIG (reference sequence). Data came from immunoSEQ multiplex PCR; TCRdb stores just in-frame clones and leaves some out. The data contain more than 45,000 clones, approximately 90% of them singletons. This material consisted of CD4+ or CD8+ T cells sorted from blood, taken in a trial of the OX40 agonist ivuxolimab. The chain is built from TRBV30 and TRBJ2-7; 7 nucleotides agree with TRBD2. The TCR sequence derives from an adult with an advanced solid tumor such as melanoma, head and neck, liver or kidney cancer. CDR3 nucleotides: TGTGCCTGGAGAAGGGGAGGGACCCACGAGCAGTACGTC. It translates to CAWRRGGTHEQYV.